The present TCR beta chain was sequenced within a study of T cell responses to AZD1222 COVID-19 vaccine. The method was immunoSEQ multiplex PCR; TCRdb's version includes in-frame clones alone and lacks a portion of them. The top ten hold 5% to 6.5% of the sample, which has about 120,000 clones, 91% seen once. Points on this clone: Its cognate antigen is unknown.

Overall study results and limits: Just 6 or 7 people given AZD1222 tested seropositive at baseline.

V was trimmed by 8 bases and J by 4 bases, leaving 9 bases between them. The CDR3 consists of 12 residues. This sequence originates from an adult in good health. The sequences come from peripheral blood, collected on day 0 of AZD1222 vaccination. The chain recombines TRBV12-3 or TRBV12-4 with TRBJ1-5; a possible D gene is TRBD1 (5 bases). CDR3 residues: CASRQTNQPQHF. The CDR3 coding sequence is TGTGCCAGCCGACAGACGAATCAGCCCCAGCATTTT.